Listed below are T cell receptor beta chains from one sample, sequenced in a study of blood T cell repertoires in COVID-19. Only in-frame clones appear in the TCRdb table, and some are missing; sequencing was by immunoSEQ multiplex PCR. Among approximately 90,000 clones listed, 72% were seen once. Material for sequencing was peripheral blood. The receptor source for this set is a woman over 75 with acute or convalescent COVID-19. Each CDR3 is given with its conserved first and last residue. A D gene is named only where the DNA matches it firmly. Clone size is given for some rows only: seen once, a few or many times, or a class if the clone is expanded.

15 - TRBJ2-5 TRBV5-1 - CASSLLGGPQETQYF TGCGCCAGCAGCTTGCTAGGCGGTCCCCAAGAGACCCAGTACTTC
13 - TRBJ1-1 TRBV7-3 - CASSTLLNTEAFF TGTGCCAGCAGCACTTTGTTGAACACTGAAGCTTTCTTT
16 TRBD1 TRBJ1-1 TRBV7-2 - CASSFGVGGIGTEAFF TGTGCCAGCAGCTTCGGGGTAGGGGGCATAGGAACTGAAGCTTTCTTT
13 - TRBJ2-1 TRBV9 - CASSVAVYNEQFF TGTGCCAGCAGCGTAGCAGTCTACAATGAGCAGTTCTTC
16 TRBD1 TRBJ2-7 TRBV13 - CASSTPGQGADPEQYF TGTGCCAGCAGCACCCCAGGACAGGGCGCGGATCCCGAGCAGTACTTC
14 - TRBJ2-5 TRBV5-6 - CASSPRLGLETQYF TGTGCCAGCAGCCCCCGACTAGGGTTAGAGACCCAGTACTTC
13 TRBD1 TRBJ2-5 TRBV2 few CASSLGQQETQYF TGTGCCAGCAGCCTGGGACAGCAAGAGACCCAGTACTTC
14 - TRBJ2-5 TRBV5-1 few CASRQEPYQETQYF TGCGCCAGCCGACAAGAGCCGTACCAAGAGACCCAGTACTTC
16 - TRBJ1-2 TRBV7-9 - CASSSGIPLPHYGYTF TGTGCCAGCAGCTCGGGGATTCCCCTACCCCACTATGGCTACACCTTC
14 - TRBJ1-6 TRBV3-1/TRBV3-2 - CASSREGSNSPLHF TGTGCCAGCAGCCGGGAGGGAAGTAATTCACCCCTCCACTTT
16 TRBD1 TRBJ2-1 TRBV7-2 - CASSLGWDRPYNEQFF TGTGCCAGCAGCTTAGGATGGGACAGGCCGTACAATGAGCAGTTCTTC
14 TRBD1 TRBJ1-1 TRBV6-1 - CASSEAHRGRQAFF TGTGCCAGCAGTGAAGCGCACAGGGGGCGACAAGCTTTCTTT
15 TRBD1 TRBJ1-5 TRBV9 - CASSVGQGANQPQHF TGTGCCAGCAGCGTAGGCCAGGGGGCGAATCAGCCCCAGCATTTT
13 - TRBJ1-6 TRBV7-3 - CASSFVEGSPLHF TGTGCCAGCAGCTTCGTGGAGGGGTCACCCCTCCACTTT
12 - TRBJ1-2 TRBV3-1/TRBV3-2 - CASSQGGAGYTF TGTGCCAGCAGCCAGGGGGGGGCTGGCTACACCTTC
12 - TRBJ1-1 TRBV6-5 many CASRTEGTEAFF TGTGCCAGCAGGACTGAGGGCACTGAAGCTTTCTTT
16 TRBD1 TRBJ1-5 TRBV27 - CASNDRGGESNQPQHF TGTGCCAGCAACGACAGGGGGGGCGAAAGCAATCAGCCCCAGCATTTT
13 - TRBJ1-1 TRBV4-2 many CASSQRGYGEAFF TGTGCCAGCAGCCAAAGGGGGTACGGTGAAGCTTTCTTT
15 TRBD1 TRBJ2-7 TRBV5-1 - CASSVGTARIYEQYF TGCGCCAGCAGCGTCGGGACAGCTCGCATCTACGAGCAGTACTTC
15 - TRBJ1-1 TRBV5-6 - CASSLRGQINTEAFF TGTGCCAGCAGCTTGAGAGGTCAGATAAACACTGAAGCTTTCTTT
15 TRBD2 TRBJ2-1 TRBV10-3 - CAISESEAGYNEQFF TGTGCCATCAGTGAGTCCGAAGCGGGGTACAATGAGCAGTTCTTC
17 - TRBJ1-4 TRBV5-1 - CASSFFYRGLTNEKLFF TGCGCCAGCAGCTTTTTTTACAGAGGGTTAACTAATGAAAAACTGTTTTTT
14 - TRBJ2-5 TRBV10-3 few CAISRTSRGETQYF TGTGCCATCAGTCGGACCTCCCGGGGAGAGACCCAGTACTTC
13 - TRBJ1-6 TRBV7-8 - CASSTDNNSPLHF TGTGCCAGCAGTACAGATAATAATTCACCCCTCCACTTT
13 TRBD1 TRBJ1-5 TRBV24-1 - CAPRGDSNQPQHF TGTGCTCCCAGGGGGGATAGCAATCAGCCCCAGCATTTT
16 TRBD2 TRBJ2-1 TRBV7-8 - CASSLEGGGAFNEQFF TGTGCCAGCAGCTTAGAAGGCGGGGGGGCCTTCAATGAGCAGTTCTTC
15 TRBD2 TRBJ2-1 TRBV28 - CATSLGTSGAREQFF TGTGCCACATCCTTGGGGACTAGCGGGGCCAGAGAGCAGTTCTTC
12 - TRBJ1-5 TRBV30 - CAWSGGREAQHF TGTGCCTGGAGTGGGGGCAGGGAGGCCCAGCATTTT
16 TRBD1 TRBJ1-1 TRBV6-6 - CASSRSWGQGGTEAFF TGTGCCAGCAGTCGATCGTGGGGGCAGGGGGGAACTGAAGCTTTCTTT
12 - TRBJ2-7 TRBV7-2 few CASSVVRGEQYF TGTGCCAGCAGCGTGGTGAGAGGCGAGCAGTACTTC
13 - TRBJ2-7 TRBV5-6 - CASSRRSSYEQYF TGTGCCAGCAGCAGGAGGAGCTCCTACGAGCAGTACTTC
13 - TRBJ2-5 TRBV11-2 few CASSLSYQETQYF TGTGCCAGCAGCTTATCGTACCAAGAGACCCAGTACTTC
15 TRBD1 TRBJ1-3 TRBV18 - CASSRDRVSGNTIYF TGTGCCAGCTCACGAGACAGGGTCTCTGGAAACACCATATATTTT
13 TRBD2 TRBJ2-7 TRBV5-4 - CASSLYTSVEQYF TGTGCCAGCAGCTTGTACACTAGCGTCGAGCAGTACTTC
14 - TRBJ1-4 TRBV30 - CAWRGGSWNEKLFF TGTGCCTGGCGCGGTGGTTCGTGGAATGAAAAACTGTTTTTT
15 TRBD2 TRBJ2-1 TRBV27 few CASSLGLAEYNEQFF TGTGCCAGCAGTTTGGGACTAGCGGAATACAATGAGCAGTTCTTC
17 TRBD2 TRBJ2-1 TRBV9 - CASSVASGGASHNEQFF TGTGCCAGCAGCGTAGCGAGCGGGGGGGCTTCCCACAATGAGCAGTTCTTC
15 TRBD1 TRBJ2-1 TRBV6-4 once CASSDSLQGAEEQFF TGTGCCAGCAGTGACTCGTTACAGGGGGCGGAGGAGCAGTTCTTC
17 TRBD1 TRBJ1-1 TRBV6-2/TRBV6-3 - CASSYARDRGRETEAFF TGTGCCAGCAGTTACGCCCGGGACAGGGGAAGAGAAACTGAAGCTTTCTTT
15 - TRBJ1-2 TRBV15 - CATSSSGTPGYGYTF TGTGCCACCAGCAGTTCAGGGACACCAGGGTATGGCTACACCTTC
14 - TRBJ2-5 TRBV5-1 many CASSPEPSGETQYF TGCGCCAGCAGCCCTGAGCCGAGCGGGGAGACCCAGTACTTC
17 - TRBJ1-2 TRBV19 - CASSKANGLAIDYGYTF TGTGCCAGTAGTAAGGCTAACGGGTTAGCGATTGACTATGGCTACACCTTC
15 TRBD1 TRBJ1-1 TRBV5-1 - CASGSLGQGNTEAFF TGCGCCAGCGGATCATTGGGACAGGGGAACACTGAAGCTTTCTTT
13 - TRBJ1-2 TRBV4-2 - CASSQVGAQGYTF TGTGCCAGCAGCCAAGTGGGGGCGCAAGGCTACACCTTC
13 TRBD1 TRBJ2-7 TRBV10-1 - CASSRDRVSEQYF TGCGCCAGCAGTCGGGACAGGGTTAGCGAGCAGTACTTC
13 TRBD2 TRBJ2-5 TRBV28 - CASKATSVRTQYF TGTGCCAGCAAAGCGACTAGCGTAAGGACCCAGTACTTC
13 TRBD1 TRBJ1-1 TRBV29-1 medium-sized CSAGQSQGAKAFF TGCAGCGCCGGTCAGTCTCAGGGGGCAAAAGCTTTCTTT
14 - TRBJ1-1 TRBV28 - CASSLASRGTEAFF TGTGCCAGCAGTTTAGCTTCCCGGGGCACTGAAGCTTTCTTT
14 - TRBJ1-2 TRBV18 - CASSPNRANYGYTF TGTGCCAGCTCACCAAACAGGGCTAACTATGGCTACACCTTC
17 TRBD2 TRBJ2-1 TRBV25-1 - CASSESRAGGRMNEQFF TGTGCCAGCAGTGAATCGAGAGCGGGGGGTAGGATGAATGAGCAGTTCTTC
15 - TRBJ2-3 TRBV10-3 - CAISELSGGTDTQYF TGTGCCATCAGTGAGCTCTCGGGGGGCACAGATACGCAGTATTTT
17 TRBD2 TRBJ2-5 TRBV28 - CASSTRTSGGALETQYF TGTGCCAGCAGTACCCGGACTAGCGGGGGGGCCCTAGAGACCCAGTACTTC